This T cell receptor beta chain was sequenced during a study of blood T cell repertoires in COVID-19. As to this clone: Other DNA variants within this sample encode the same CDR3.

Germline V lookup: CDR1 SNHLY, CDR2 FYNNEI. With V trimmed by 3 bases and J by 2 bases, 4 bases remained unmatched. The CDR3 totals 15 residues. Sequenced by immunoSEQ multiplex PCR; TCRdb stores in-frame clones only, minus some. The table includes 200,000 to 250,000 clones, approximately 82% detected once. This receptor was taken from a human donor in a cohort sampled during active COVID-19. The chain couples TRBV2 to TRBJ2-7, with 10 positions matching TRBD2. The sequenced sample consisted of peripheral blood. DNA of the CDR3: TGTGCCAGCAGTGATATTAGCGGGGGGACCTACGAGCAGTACTTC. Residues: CASSDISGGTYEQYF.